The 21 T cell receptor beta chains below all came from one sample that was sequenced in a study of blood T cell repertoires in COVID-19. Using immunoSEQ multiplex PCR, the repertoire was profiled, and TCRdb retains in-frame clones only, with some absent. The repertoire includes about 83,000 clones, 80% to 90% of them detected once, and roughly 16% sits in the top ten. Sequences were obtained from peripheral blood. The source is a woman of 80 years or more with acute or convalescent COVID-19.

The V call is TRBV6-5, the J call TRBJ2-2, with 8 bases that match TRBD1. After removal of 7 bases from V and 4 bases from J, the junction contained 8 bases not matched to a gene. Per germline, CDR1 MNHEY and CDR2 SVGAGI. CDR3 length equals 15 residues. The DNA for the CDR3 is TGTGCCAGCATATTTACAGGGGGTATCACCGGGGAGCTGTTTTTT. Protein: CASIFTGGITGELFF.

The V call is TRBV19, the J call TRBJ1-2; TRBD1 might be the D (5 bases). CDR1 is LNHDA, CDR2 SQIVND, per germline (reference sequence). This CDR3 has 14 amino acids. Trimming stripped 5 bases from V and 8 bases from J, with 18 bases between. In DNA form, the CDR3 reads TGTGCCAGTAGTGTGACAGATATGGCTCGAGGCTACACCTTC. Protein sequence: CASSVTDMARGYTF. Drawing the rest from reference TRBV19 and TRBJ1-2, the complete variable domain is DGGITQSPKYLFRKEGQNVTLSCEQNLNHDAMYWYRQDPGQGLRLIYYSQIVNDFQKGDIAEGYSVSREKKESFPLTVTSAQKNPTAFYLCASSVTDMARGYTFGSGTRLTVV.

The gene calls are TRBV20-1 and TRBJ1-2, with D perhaps matching TRBD1 (5 bases). V was clipped by 3 bases and J by 4 bases, with 6 bases between them. From germline, CDR1 is DFQATT and CDR2 SNEGSKA (reference sequence). The CDR3 spans 11 residues. The CDR3 loop reads CSARGPYGYTF. The CDR3, as DNA: TGCAGTGCTAGGGGGCCCTATGGCTACACCTTC.

The V gene is TRBV3-1 (or the pseudogene TRBV3-2), the J gene TRBJ1-5, with D perhaps TRBD1 (5 bases). The CDR3 is made up of 17 amino acids. Trimming pared 0 bases from V and 2 bases from J, leaving 14 bases between. The V gene's germline CDR1 is LGHDT and CDR2 YNNKEL (reference sequence). The CDR3 DNA is TGTGCCAGCAGCCAAGATACAGGAATCCGTGGCAATCAGCCCCAGCATTTT. Translated: CASSQDTGIRGNQPQHF.

This sequence joins TRBV7-9 and TRBJ2-7; D might be TRBD1 (5 bases). The V gene's germline CDR1 is SEHNR and CDR2 FQNEAQ (reference sequence). The CDR3 contains 14 residues. V lost 0 bases and J lost 0, with 6 bases in between. Here the CDR3 DNA reads TGTGCCAGCAGCTTAGCGGGGCACTCCTACGAGCAGTACTTC. It specifies CASSLAGHSYEQYF.

This clone was recorded a few times. V usage is TRBV30 and J usage is TRBJ2-5; 8 positions match TRBD2. The CDR3 sequence is 14 residues long. Unmatched junction bases numbered 7, after V lost 6 bases and J lost 1 base. CDR1 is GTSNPN and CDR2 is SVGIG in the germline V gene (reference sequence). The CDR3: CACRGGMLQETQYF. CDR3 DNA: TGTGCCTGCCGGGGGGGAATGCTCCAAGAGACCCAGTACTTC.

This sequence joins TRBV21-1 and TRBJ2-5; TRBD2 is the table's D call and was not checked against the DNA. TRBV21-1 is designated a pseudogene. This CDR3 region has 15 residues. The CDR3 reads CAVSPGLAGMGAQYF. The CDR3 DNA sequence: TGTGCCGTTAGCCCGGGACTAGCGGGGATGGGGGCCCAGTACTTC.

This clone has a single count. The same CDR3 can be traced to other DNA sequences in this sample. V usage is TRBV11-3 and J usage is TRBJ2-2; no reliable D call. Germline CDR1 and CDR2: SGHNT and YENEEA. V gave up 3 bases and J gave up 6 bases, with 5 bases separating them. CDR3 length: 12 amino acids. The CDR3 protein is CASSLPAGELFF. The DNA for the CDR3 is TGTGCCAGCAGCTTGCCAGCCGGGGAGCTGTTTTTT.

This chain links TRBV5-4 with TRBJ1-3, with 7 nucleotides matching TRBD1. The CDR3 has 13 amino acids. The J segment lost 4 bases and the V segment lost 3 bases, leaving 1 base of the junction unmatched. Germline lookup yields CDR1 SGHNT and CDR2 YYREEE (reference sequence). The CDR3: CASSSGQGNTIYF. Written as DNA, the CDR3 is TGTGCCAGCAGCTCGGGACAGGGAAACACCATATATTTT. Based on the CDR3 plus reference TRBV5-4 and TRBJ1-3, the full variable domain is ETGVTQSPTHLIKTRGQQVTLRCSSQSGHNTVSWYQQALGQGPQFIFQYYREEENGRGNFPPRFSGLQFPNYSSELNVNALELDDSALYLCASSSGQGNTIYFGEGSWLTVV.

The chain links TRBV4-1 to TRBJ1-1; 7 bases align to TRBD1. V gave up 3 bases and J gave up 4 bases; unmatched junction bases: 8. Germline V gives CDR1 MGHRA, CDR2 YSYEKL. CDR3 length: 15 residues. The CDR3 region is CASSHLDRAGTEAFF. The CDR3 region has the DNA TGCGCCAGCAGCCACCTTGACAGGGCGGGCACTGAAGCTTTCTTT.

The V call is TRBV11-3, the J call TRBJ2-2; D is perhaps TRBD2 (5 bases). Between the trimmed V and J ends, which lost 3 bases and 6 bases, there was a span of 11 bases. The CDR3 is 14 amino acids. CDR1 and CDR2 (germline): SGHNT, YENEEA. The CDR3, as DNA: TGTGCCAGCAGCTTCGAGGGCTTCCCCGGGGAGCTGTTTTTT. Its translation: CASSFEGFPGELFF.

The chain carries TRBV9 and TRBJ2-1; 10 bases agree with TRBD2. Germline V CDR1 and CDR2: SGDLS, YYNGEE. The CDR3 consists of 17 residues. Losses at the gene ends were 3 bases for V and 0 bases for J; bases not matched to a gene: 6. CDR3 region: CASSETSGFSSYNEQFF. The CDR3 DNA reads as TGTGCCAGCAGCGAGACTAGCGGGTTCAGCTCCTACAATGAGCAGTTCTTC.

This chain uses TRBV28 with TRBJ1-3; possibly TRBD1 for D (5 bases). The CDR3 is 14 amino acids. V was shortened by 4 bases and J by 1 base, with 8 bases between the two germline ends. The V gene's germline CDR1 is MDHEN and CDR2 SYDVKM. CDR3 bases: TGTGCCAGCAGTTGGTCAGGGTCTGGAAACACCATATATTTT. Protein product: CASSWSGSGNTIYF.

CDR3 nucleotides: TGTGCCAGCAGCGTAGGGTCCGGGGGGACTGAAGCTTTCTTT. Protein: CASSVGSGGTEAFF. V is TRBV9 and J is TRBJ1-1, with D possibly being TRBD1 (5 bases). CDR3 length equals 14 residues. V was clipped by 0 bases and J by 5 bases, with 11 bases between them. Germline lookup yields CDR1 SGDLS and CDR2 YYNGEE.

The rearrangement links TRBV14 to TRBJ2-5; no definite D call. The CDR3 has 13 amino acids. Per the germline V gene, CDR1 is SGHDN and CDR2 is FVKESK. Trimming removed 9 bases at V and 4 bases at J, with 15 bases between. The CDR3 DNA reads TGTGCCAGAGTCGGAGAGTTGATAGAGACCCAGTACTTC. Its translation is CARVGELIETQYF. The complete variable domain, with remaining parts taken from reference TRBV14 and TRBJ2-5, reads EAGVTQFPSHSVIEKGQTVTLRCDPISGHDNLYWYRRVMGKEIKFLLHFVKESKQDESGMPNNRFLAERTGGTYSTLKVQPAELEDSGVYFCARVGELIETQYFGPGTRLLVL.

The V call is TRBV6-1, the J call TRBJ1-3; 10 bases align to TRBD1. Germline CDR1 MNHNS, CDR2 SASEGT. CDR3 size: 20 residues. J gave up 0 bases and V 2 bases, and 13 bases lay outside the gene matches. This CDR3 reads CASSESGTGVVTPSGNTIYF. The CDR3 DNA reads as TGTGCCAGCAGTGAAAGCGGGACAGGGGTAGTAACCCCCTCTGGAAACACCATATATTTT.

V and J are TRBV7-9 and TRBJ2-2; perhaps TRBD2 as D (6 bases). The germline V gene has CDR1 SEHNR and CDR2 FQNEAQ (reference sequence). The CDR3 spans 15 residues. Trimming shortened V by 5 bases and J by 3 bases, and 13 bases separated the two germline ends. The CDR3 region is CASSDGGRDTGELFF. DNA for the CDR3: TGTGCCAGCAGCGACGGGGGTAGGGACACCGGGGAGCTGTTTTTT.

This clone was counted a single time. The chain couples TRBV19 to TRBJ1-5, with a possible D match to TRBD1 (6 bases). Germline V gives CDR1 LNHDA, CDR2 SQIVND (reference sequence). Trimming took 3 bases from V and 2 from J, leaving 11 bases between them. The CDR3 contains 15 residues. As DNA, the CDR3 is TGTGCCAGTAGTATTGCGGCAGGGGGCAATCAGCCCCAGCATTTT. This encodes CASSIAAGGNQPQHF.

The rearrangement uses TRBV3-1 (or the pseudogene TRBV3-2) and TRBJ2-7; D gene uncertain. The germline gives CDR1 LGHDT, CDR2 YNNKEL (reference sequence). V was shortened by 2 bases and J by 0 bases, with 8 bases between the two germline ends. The length of the CDR3 is 14 residues. CDR3 residues: CASSQPPDSYEQYF. DNA of the CDR3: TGTGCCAGCAGCCAACCACCAGACTCCTACGAGCAGTACTTC.

The gene calls are TRBV24-1 and TRBJ2-1, with 7 bases identical to TRBD1. The CDR3 contains 14 residues. The germline V gene has CDR1 KGHDR and CDR2 SFDVKD. V was clipped by 4 bases and J by 5 bases; unmatched bases: 4. The CDR3 DNA is TGTGCCACCAGTGAGACAGGGCGCGACAATGAGCAGTTCTTC. Translated, it gives CATSETGRDNEQFF.

This rearrangement joins TRBV7-2 to TRBJ2-1; maybe TRBD1 (6 bases). The V and J ends lost 6 bases and 3 bases respectively, with 18 bases between them. This CDR3 contains 16 residues. Per the germline V gene, CDR1 is SGHTA and CDR2 is FQGNSA. This CDR3 is CASSLYMGDNYNEQFF. The CDR3 DNA follows: TGTGCCAGCAGTCTATATATGGGGGACAACTACAATGAGCAGTTCTTC. The full variable domain, rest sourced from reference TRBV7-2 and TRBJ2-1, is GAGVSQSPSNKVTEKGKDVELRCDPISGHTALYWYRQSLGQGLEFLIYFQGNSAPDKSGLPSDRFSAERTGGSVSTLTIQRTQQEDSAVYLCASSLYMGDNYNEQFFGPGTRLTVL.